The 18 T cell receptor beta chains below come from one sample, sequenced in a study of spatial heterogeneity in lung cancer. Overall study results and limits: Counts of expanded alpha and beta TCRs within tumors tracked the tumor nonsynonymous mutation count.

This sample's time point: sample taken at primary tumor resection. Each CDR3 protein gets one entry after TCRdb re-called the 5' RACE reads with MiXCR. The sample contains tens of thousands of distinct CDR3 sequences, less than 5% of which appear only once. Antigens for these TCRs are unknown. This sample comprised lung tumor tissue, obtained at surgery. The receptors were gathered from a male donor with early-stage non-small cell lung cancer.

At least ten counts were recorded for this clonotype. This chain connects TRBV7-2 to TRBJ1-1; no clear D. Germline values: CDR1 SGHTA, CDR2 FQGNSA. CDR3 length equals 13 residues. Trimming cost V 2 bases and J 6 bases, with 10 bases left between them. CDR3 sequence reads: CASSLTWTSEAFF. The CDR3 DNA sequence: TGTGCCAGCAGCTTAACGTGGACGTCTGAAGCTTTCTTT.

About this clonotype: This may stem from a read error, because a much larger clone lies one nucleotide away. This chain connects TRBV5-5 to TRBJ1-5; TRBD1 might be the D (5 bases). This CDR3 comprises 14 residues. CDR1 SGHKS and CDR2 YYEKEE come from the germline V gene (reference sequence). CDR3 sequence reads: CVSSGGAGNQPQHF. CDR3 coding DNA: TGTGTCAGCAGCGGAGGGGCGGGTAATCAGCCCCAGCATTTT.

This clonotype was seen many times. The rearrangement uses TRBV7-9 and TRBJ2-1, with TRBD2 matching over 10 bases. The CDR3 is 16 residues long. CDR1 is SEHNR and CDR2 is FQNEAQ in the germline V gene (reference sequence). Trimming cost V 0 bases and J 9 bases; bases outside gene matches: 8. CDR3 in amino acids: CASSLAKRGGRFEQFF. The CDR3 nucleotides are TGTGCCAGCAGCTTAGCCAAGCGGGGGGGCCGCTTTGAGCAGTTCTTC. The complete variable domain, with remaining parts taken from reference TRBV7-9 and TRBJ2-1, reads DTGVSQNPRHKITKRGQNVTFRCDPISEHNRLYWYRQTLGQGPEFLTYFQNEAQLEKSRLLSDRFSAERPKGSFSTLEIQRTEQGDSAMYLCASSLAKRGGRFEQFFGPGTRLTVL.

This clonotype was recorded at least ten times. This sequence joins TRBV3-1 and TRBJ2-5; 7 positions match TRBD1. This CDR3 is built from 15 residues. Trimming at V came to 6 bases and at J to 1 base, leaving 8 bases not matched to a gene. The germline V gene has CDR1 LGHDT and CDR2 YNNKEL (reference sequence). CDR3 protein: CASRTADRAQETQYF. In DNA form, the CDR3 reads TGTGCCAGCAGGACCGCAGACAGGGCCCAAGAGACCCAGTACTTC.

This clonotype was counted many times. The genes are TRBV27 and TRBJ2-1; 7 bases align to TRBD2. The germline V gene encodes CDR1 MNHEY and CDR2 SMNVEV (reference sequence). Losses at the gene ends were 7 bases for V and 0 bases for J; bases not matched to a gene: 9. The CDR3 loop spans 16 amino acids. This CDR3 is CASNLLGGSSYNEQFF. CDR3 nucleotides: TGTGCCAGCAACCTGCTCGGGGGGAGCTCCTACAATGAGCAGTTCTTC.

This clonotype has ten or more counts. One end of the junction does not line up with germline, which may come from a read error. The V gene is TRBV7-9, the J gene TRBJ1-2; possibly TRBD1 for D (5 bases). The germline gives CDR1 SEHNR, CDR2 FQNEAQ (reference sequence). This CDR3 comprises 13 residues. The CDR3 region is CASRLEGFYGYTF. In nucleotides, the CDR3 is TGTGCCAGCAGATTAGAGGGGTTCTATGGCTACACCTTC.

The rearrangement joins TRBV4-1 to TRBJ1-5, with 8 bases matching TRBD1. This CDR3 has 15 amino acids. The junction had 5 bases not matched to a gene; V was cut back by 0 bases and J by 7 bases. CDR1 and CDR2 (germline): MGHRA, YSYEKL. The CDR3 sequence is CASSQEAGGLQPQHF. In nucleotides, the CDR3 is TGCGCCAGCAGCCAAGAGGCAGGGGGCCTGCAGCCCCAGCATTTT.

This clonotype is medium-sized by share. This CDR3 is CASSLEGSFNEKLFF. Here the CDR3 DNA reads TGCGCCAGCAGCTTGGAGGGCAGCTTCAATGAAAAACTGTTTTTT. The rearrangement uses TRBV5-1 and TRBJ1-4; D unresolved. Deletions cut 0 bases from V and 5 bases from J, with 11 bases between. The CDR3 totals 15 residues. Germline assignment: CDR1 SGHRS and CDR2 YFSETQ.

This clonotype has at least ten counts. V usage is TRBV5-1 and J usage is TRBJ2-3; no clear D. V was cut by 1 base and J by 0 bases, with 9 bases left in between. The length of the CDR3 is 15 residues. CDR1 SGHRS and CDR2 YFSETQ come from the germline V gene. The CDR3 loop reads CASSLLQESTDTQYF. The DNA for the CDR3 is TGCGCCAGCAGCTTGTTACAAGAAAGCACAGATACGCAGTATTTT.

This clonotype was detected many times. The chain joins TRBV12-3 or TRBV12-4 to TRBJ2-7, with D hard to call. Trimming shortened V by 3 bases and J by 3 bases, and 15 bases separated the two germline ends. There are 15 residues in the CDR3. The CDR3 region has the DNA TGTGCCAGCAGTTTCCGACATTCATCCCTCTACGAGCAGTACTTC. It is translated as CASSFRHSSLYEQYF.

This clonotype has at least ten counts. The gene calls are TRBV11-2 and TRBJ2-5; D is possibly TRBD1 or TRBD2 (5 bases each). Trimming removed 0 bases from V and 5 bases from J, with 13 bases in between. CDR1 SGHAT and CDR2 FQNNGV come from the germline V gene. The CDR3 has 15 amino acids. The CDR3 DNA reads TGTGCCAGCAGCTTAGAGGGACCCCAGAGGGAGACCCAGTACTTC. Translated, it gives CASSLEGPQRETQYF.

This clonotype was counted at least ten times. CDR3 nucleotide sequence: TGTGCCTCTGTCCCCGCGGGGTTTCAGCCTCACACAGCTTTCTTT. This encodes CASVPAGFQPHTAFF. The gene calls are TRBV7-9 and TRBJ1-1; no firm D call. This CDR3 is 15 amino acids long. Trimming removed 11 bases at V and 10 bases at J, with 29 bases between. Per germline, CDR1 SEHNR and CDR2 FQNEAQ (reference sequence). The full variable domain, with the rest looked up from reference TRBV7-9 and TRBJ1-1, is DTGVSQNPRHKITKRGQNVTFRCDPISEHNRLYWYRQTLGQGPEFLTYFQNEAQLEKSRLLSDRFSAERPKGSFSTLEIQRTEQGDSAMYLCASVPAGFQPHTAFFGQGTRLTVV.

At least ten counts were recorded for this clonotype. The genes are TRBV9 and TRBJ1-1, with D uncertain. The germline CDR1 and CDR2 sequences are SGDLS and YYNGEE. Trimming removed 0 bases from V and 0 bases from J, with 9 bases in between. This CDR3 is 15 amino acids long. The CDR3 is CASSVDDGMNTEAFF. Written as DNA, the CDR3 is TGTGCCAGCAGCGTAGACGACGGGATGAACACTGAAGCTTTCTTT.

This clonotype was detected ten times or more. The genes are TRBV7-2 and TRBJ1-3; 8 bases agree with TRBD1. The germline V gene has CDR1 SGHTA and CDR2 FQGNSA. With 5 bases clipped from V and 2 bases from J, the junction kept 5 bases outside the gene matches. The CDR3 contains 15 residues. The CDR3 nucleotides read TGTGCCAGCAGCACCGACAGGGGCGCTGGAAACACCATATATTTT. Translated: CASSTDRGAGNTIYF. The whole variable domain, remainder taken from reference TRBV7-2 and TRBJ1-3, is GAGVSQSPSNKVTEKGKDVELRCDPISGHTALYWYRQSLGQGLEFLIYFQGNSAPDKSGLPSDRFSAERTGGSVSTLTIQRTQQEDSAVYLCASSTDRGAGNTIYFGEGSWLTVV.

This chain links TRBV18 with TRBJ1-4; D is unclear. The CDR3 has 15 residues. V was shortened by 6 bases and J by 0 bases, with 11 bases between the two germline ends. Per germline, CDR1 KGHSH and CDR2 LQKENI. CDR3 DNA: TGTGCCAGCTCTAAAGTCGGTGCAACTAATGAAAAACTGTTTTTT. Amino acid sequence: CASSKVGATNEKLFF. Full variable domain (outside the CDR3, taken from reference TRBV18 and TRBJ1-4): NAGVMQNPRHLVRRRGQEARLRCSPMKGHSHVYWYRQLPEEGLKFMVYLQKENIIDESGMPKERFSAEFPKEGPSILRIQQVVRGDSAAYFCASSKVGATNEKLFFGSGTQLSVL.

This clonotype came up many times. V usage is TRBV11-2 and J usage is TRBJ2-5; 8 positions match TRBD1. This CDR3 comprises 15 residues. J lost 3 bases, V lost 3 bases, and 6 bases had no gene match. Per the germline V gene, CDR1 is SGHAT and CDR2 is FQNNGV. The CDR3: CASSLGTGGEETQYF. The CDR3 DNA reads TGTGCCAGCAGCTTGGGGACAGGAGGAGAAGAGACCCAGTACTTC.

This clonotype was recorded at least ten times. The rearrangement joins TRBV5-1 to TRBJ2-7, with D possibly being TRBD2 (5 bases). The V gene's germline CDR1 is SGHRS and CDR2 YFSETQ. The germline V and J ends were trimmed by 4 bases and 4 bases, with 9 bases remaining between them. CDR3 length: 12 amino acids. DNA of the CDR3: TGCGCCAGCAGCACGGGCGGGTACGAGCAGTACTTC. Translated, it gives CASSTGGYEQYF.

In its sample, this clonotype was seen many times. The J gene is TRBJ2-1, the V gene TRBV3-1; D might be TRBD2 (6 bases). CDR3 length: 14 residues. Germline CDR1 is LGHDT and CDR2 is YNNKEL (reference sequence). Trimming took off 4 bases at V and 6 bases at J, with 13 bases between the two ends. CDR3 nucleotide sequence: TGTGCCAGCAGCCCTCCGGGACTCATCAATGAGCAGTTCTTC. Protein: CASSPPGLINEQFF.